This passage covers 21 T cell receptor beta chains from one sample sequenced in a study of blood T cell repertoires in COVID-19. This table comes from immunoSEQ multiplex PCR, and its TCRdb copy is limited to in-frame clones, with some not included. The data contain about 26,000 clones, around 90% of them singletons. The sequenced sample consisted of peripheral blood. The receptors shown here come from a human donor in a cohort sampled during active COVID-19.

The chain couples TRBV24-1 to TRBJ1-1; D call uncertain. V dropped 5 bases and J dropped 0 bases, with 9 bases sitting between them. The CDR3 totals 14 residues. Germline values: CDR1 KGHDR, CDR2 SFDVKD. CDR3 protein: CATSANTVNTEAFF. CDR3 in DNA: TGTGCCACCAGTGCAAACACCGTGAACACTGAAGCTTTCTTT.

The chain combines TRBV19 with TRBJ2-1; 9 positions agree with TRBD1. The germline CDR1 and CDR2 sequences are LNHDA and SQIVND (reference sequence). CDR3 size: 16 residues. The V segment lost 7 bases and the J segment 7 bases; nucleotides outside the gene matches: 14. CDR3 in DNA: TGTGCCAGTACCCAACGAGGACAGGGGTCGAGTAATGAGCAGTTCTTC. This gives the protein CASTQRGQGSSNEQFF.

J is TRBJ2-5 and V is TRBV18; D is perhaps TRBD1 (6 bases). The V gene's germline CDR1 is KGHSH and CDR2 LQKENI. Trimming stripped 2 bases from V and 1 base from J, with 14 bases between. The CDR3 totals 16 residues. The DNA for the CDR3 is TGTGCCAGCTCACCATGGAGGACAGAATCCCAAGAGACCCAGTACTTC. Protein sequence: CASSPWRTESQETQYF.

V usage is TRBV19 and J usage is TRBJ2-5, with TRBD1 as a possible D gene (6 bases). Germline values: CDR1 LNHDA, CDR2 SQIVND (reference sequence). The length of the CDR3 is 17 residues. Trimming removed 5 bases at V and 7 bases at J, with 26 bases between. CDR3 loop: CASSLQGLRSSTVTQYF. The CDR3 nucleotides read TGTGCCAGTAGTCTCCAGGGGCTTCGGAGCTCGACGGTGACCCAGTACTTC. Drawing the rest from reference TRBV19 and TRBJ2-5, the complete variable domain is DGGITQSPKYLFRKEGQNVTLSCEQNLNHDAMYWYRQDPGQGLRLIYYSQIVNDFQKGDIAEGYSVSREKKESFPLTVTSAQKNPTAFYLCASSLQGLRSSTVTQYFGPGTRLLVL.

This clone appeared a single time. The CDR3 DNA sequence: TGTGCCACCAGTGATCCGGGACAGGGGGACACAGATACGCAGTATTTT. Protein sequence: CATSDPGQGDTDTQYF. The rearrangement joins TRBV24-1 to TRBJ2-3, with TRBD1 matching over 11 bases. The CDR3 runs to 16 residues. The germline V gene encodes CDR1 KGHDR and CDR2 SFDVKD. The junction had 3 bases not matched to a gene; V was cut back by 3 bases and J by 2 bases.

This clone appeared a single time. CDR3: CASSLEGGAETQYF. In nucleotides, the CDR3 is TGCGCCAGCAGCCTTGAGGGGGGGGCTGAGACCCAGTACTTC. This rearrangement joins TRBV5-1 to TRBJ2-5; possibly TRBD2 for D (7 bases). Germline CDR1 reads SGHRS; CDR2 reads YFSETQ. The V end lost 4 bases, the J end lost 5 bases, and 15 bases lay between the germline ends. This CDR3 comprises 14 residues.

The CDR3 protein is CASSPMPGGAQTQYF. The CDR3 region has the DNA TGTGCCAGCAGCCCAATGCCGGGGGGGGCTCAGACCCAGTACTTC. The genes are TRBV5-6 and TRBJ2-5, with 8 bases aligning to TRBD2. From germline, CDR1 is SGHDT and CDR2 YYEEEE. The CDR3 extends over 15 amino acids. The trim removed 4 bases at V and 6 bases at J, leaving 11 bases unmatched.

V usage is TRBV15 and J usage is TRBJ1-4, with 9 bases aligning to TRBD1. V shed 7 bases and J 3 bases; nucleotides not matched to a gene: 6. There are 15 residues in the CDR3. The V gene's germline CDR1 is LNHNV and CDR2 YYDKDF (reference sequence). The CDR3 bases are TGTGCCACCAAAGACAGGGGGGTGTCTAATGAAAAACTGTTTTTT. Protein: CATKDRGVSNEKLFF. The entire variable domain, with the rest obtained from reference TRBV15 and TRBJ1-4, is as follows: DAMVIQNPRYQVTQFGKPVTLSCSQTLNHNVMYWYQQKSSQAPKLLFHYYDKDFNNEADTPDNFQSRRPNTSFCFLDIRSPGLGDTAMYLCATKDRGVSNEKLFFGSGTQLSVL.

The V and J genes are TRBV18 and TRBJ2-5; 15 positions agree with TRBD2. CDR3 length: 17 amino acids. V lost 5 bases, J lost 5 bases, and 9 bases stayed unmatched. CDR1 and CDR2 (germline): KGHSH, LQKENI. CDR3 amino acids: CASSTRTSGGAKETQYF. DNA for the CDR3: TGTGCCAGCTCAACAAGGACTAGCGGGGGGGCGAAGGAGACCCAGTACTTC.

The V call is TRBV18, the J call TRBJ2-7, with 7 bases lining up with TRBD2. V dropped 3 bases and J dropped 0; count of bases not matched to a gene: 5. Germline-derived CDR1 and CDR2 are KGHSH and LQKENI. The CDR3 is 15 amino acids. CDR3 sequence (DNA): TGTGCCAGCTCACCCACGGGGGGTAGCTCCTACGAGCAGTACTTC. Protein product: CASSPTGGSSYEQYF.

In its sample, this clone was seen once. V gene TRBV5-1 combines with J gene TRBJ2-7; 10 bases fit TRBD2. This CDR3 comprises 16 residues. Germline V gene data show CDR1 as SGHRS and CDR2 as YFSETQ. V lost 3 bases, J lost 0 bases, and 6 bases stayed unmatched. This CDR3 is CASSSPSGGSSYEQYF. DNA for the CDR3: TGCGCCAGCAGCTCTCCTAGCGGGGGAAGCTCCTACGAGCAGTACTTC.

The genes are TRBV2 and TRBJ1-2; no reliable D call. Germline CDR1 reads SNHLY; CDR2 reads FYNNEI. Trimming shortened V by 6 bases and J by 5 bases, and 13 bases separated the two germline ends. The CDR3 totals 13 residues. DNA for the CDR3: TGTGCCAGCAGCGAGGGTTGGGTATATGGCTACACCTTC. It yields the protein CASSEGWVYGYTF.

The chain joins TRBV19 to TRBJ2-5; tentatively, D is TRBD2 (6 bases). V was trimmed by 3 bases and J by 5 bases, leaving 16 bases between them. CDR1 LNHDA and CDR2 SQIVND come from the germline V gene (reference sequence). This CDR3 spans 15 amino acids. The CDR3 sequence is CASSIGGARRETQYF. The DNA for the CDR3 is TGTGCCAGTAGTATCGGAGGGGCTCGTAGGGAGACCCAGTACTTC.

This chain joins TRBV14 and TRBJ1-1, with a tentative D call TRBD1 (5 bases). V was trimmed by 2 bases and J by 1 base, leaving 17 bases between them. The CDR3 runs to 17 residues. CDR1 and CDR2 (germline): SGHDN, FVKESK. The CDR3 region has the DNA TGTGCCAGCAGCCAAAAATGGGGGGGGAGCCAGAACACTGAAGCTTTCTTT. Its protein is CASSQKWGGSQNTEAFF.

CDR3 nucleotide sequence: TGTGCCAGCAGCCTAACGGGGAAAGAGACCCAGTACTTC. Its translation: CASSLTGKETQYF. This chain joins TRBV7-2 and TRBJ2-5, with D perhaps matching TRBD2 (5 bases). Germline values: CDR1 SGHTA, CDR2 FQGNSA. With 5 bases removed from V and 3 bases from J, the gap between germline ends came to 10 bases. The CDR3 runs 13 residues.

This clone was recorded once. V gene TRBV18 combines with J gene TRBJ2-2; D perhaps matches TRBD1 (5 bases). There are 15 residues in the CDR3. The V end lost 0 bases, the J end lost 7 bases, and 12 bases lay between the germline ends. Looked up from germline, CDR1 is KGHSH and CDR2 is LQKENI. As DNA, the CDR3 is TGTGCCAGCTCACCACCAGGGGATGGAGTCGGGGAGCTGTTTTTT. Translated: CASSPPGDGVGELFF.

The rearrangement uses TRBV19 and TRBJ1-1; a weak D match, TRBD1 (6 bases). This CDR3 is 15 amino acids long. Trimming left V 2 bases short and J 5 bases short, with 15 bases between. Germline CDR1 is LNHDA and CDR2 is SQIVND (reference sequence). DNA of the CDR3: TGTGCCAGTAGTATATCCGGCGGGGGCGATACTGAAGCTTTCTTT. This gives the protein CASSISGGGDTEAFF. The variable domain in full, with the rest retrieved from reference TRBV19 and TRBJ1-1, is DGGITQSPKYLFRKEGQNVTLSCEQNLNHDAMYWYRQDPGQGLRLIYYSQIVNDFQKGDIAEGYSVSREKKESFPLTVTSAQKNPTAFYLCASSISGGGDTEAFFGQGTRLTVV.

The J gene is TRBJ1-2, the V gene TRBV5-6; possible D gene TRBD1, 6 bases. Trimming stripped 3 bases from V and 7 bases from J, with 16 bases between. This CDR3 has 14 amino acids. Per the germline V gene, CDR1 is SGHDT and CDR2 is YYEEEE. The CDR3 protein is CASSSTGLDRGYTF. Written as DNA, the CDR3 is TGTGCCAGCAGCTCCACAGGGCTAGACCGTGGCTACACCTTC.

The chain couples TRBV5-5 to TRBJ2-5; the D gene is possibly TRBD2 (9 bases). Trimming took 4 bases from V and 1 from J, leaving 29 bases between them. Germline CDR1 SGHKS, CDR2 YYEKEE (reference sequence). This CDR3 is 20 amino acids long. The CDR3 spells CASSTQTGVGAGGLQETQYF. CDR3 DNA sequence: TGTGCCAGCAGCACGCAGACAGGGGTAGGAGCGGGGGGACTCCAAGAGACCCAGTACTTC.

The chain couples TRBV5-4 to TRBJ2-1; 10 bases agree with TRBD1. The V segment lost 5 bases and the J segment 8 bases; nucleotides outside the gene matches: 4. CDR3 size: 13 residues. Germline-derived CDR1 and CDR2 are SGHNT and YYREEE (reference sequence). The CDR3 DNA sequence: TGTGCCAGCAGGTTGACAGGGGGCTATGAGCAGTTCTTC. It codes for CASRLTGGYEQFF.

V usage is TRBV27 and J usage is TRBJ1-4; TRBD1 matches 11 bases. The J segment lost 7 bases and the V segment lost 10 bases, leaving 2 bases of the junction unmatched. CDR1 and CDR2 from the germline V gene are MNHEY and SMNVEV (reference sequence). This CDR3 has 12 residues. CDR3 loop: CATGQGAEKLFF. The CDR3 region has the DNA TGTGCCACCGGACAGGGGGCTGAAAAACTGTTTTTT.